This TCR beta chain was sequenced for a study of T cell repertoires in cytomegalovirus infection. About the study: Both CMV infection and a matching HLA type were indicated by public TCR beta signatures. General study findings and limits: Public TCR beta family frequency separated CMV-and-HLA carriers, including in an independent cohort. Clonotypes of TCR beta that were HLA-C-restricted and CMV-specific dominated the ex vivo response.

TCRdb processed the reads anew with MiXCR; each CDR3 protein has one entry. This sample has 250,000 or so distinct CDR3 sequences, with approximately 17% found just once. V gave up 4 bases and J gave up 0 bases, with 12 bases separating them. CDR1 is MDHEN, CDR2 SYDVKM, per germline. This CDR3 is built from 15 residues. This clonotype was seen at least ten times. Its antigen is undetermined. This clonotype originated in a human donor in good health (CMV status not recorded). Some clones in this sample may be carry-over from other donors' samples. Sequencing was carried out using CD8+ T cells from PBMCs. V gene TRBV28 combines with J gene TRBJ1-1; no reliable D call. CDR3 amino acids: CASSYPVEMNTEAFF. Written as DNA, the CDR3 is TGTGCCAGCAGTTACCCCGTCGAAATGAACACTGAAGCTTTCTTT.